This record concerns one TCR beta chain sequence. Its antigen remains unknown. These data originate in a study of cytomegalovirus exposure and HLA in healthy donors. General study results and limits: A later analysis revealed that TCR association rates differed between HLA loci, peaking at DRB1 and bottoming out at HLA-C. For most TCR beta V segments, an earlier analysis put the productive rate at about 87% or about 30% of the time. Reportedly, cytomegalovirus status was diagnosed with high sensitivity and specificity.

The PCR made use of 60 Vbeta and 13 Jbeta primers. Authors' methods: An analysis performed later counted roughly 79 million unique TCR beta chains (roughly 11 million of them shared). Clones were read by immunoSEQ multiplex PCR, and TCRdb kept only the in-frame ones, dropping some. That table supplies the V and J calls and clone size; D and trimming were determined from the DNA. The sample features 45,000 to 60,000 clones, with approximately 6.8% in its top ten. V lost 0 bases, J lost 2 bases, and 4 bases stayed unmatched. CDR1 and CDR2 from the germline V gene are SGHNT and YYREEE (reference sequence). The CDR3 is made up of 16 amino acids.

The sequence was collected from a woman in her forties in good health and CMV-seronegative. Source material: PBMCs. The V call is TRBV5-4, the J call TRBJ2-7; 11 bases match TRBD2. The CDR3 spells CASSLAGTSGPYEQYF. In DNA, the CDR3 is TGTGCCAGCAGCTTGGCCGGGACTAGCGGTCCCTACGAGCAGTACTTC.